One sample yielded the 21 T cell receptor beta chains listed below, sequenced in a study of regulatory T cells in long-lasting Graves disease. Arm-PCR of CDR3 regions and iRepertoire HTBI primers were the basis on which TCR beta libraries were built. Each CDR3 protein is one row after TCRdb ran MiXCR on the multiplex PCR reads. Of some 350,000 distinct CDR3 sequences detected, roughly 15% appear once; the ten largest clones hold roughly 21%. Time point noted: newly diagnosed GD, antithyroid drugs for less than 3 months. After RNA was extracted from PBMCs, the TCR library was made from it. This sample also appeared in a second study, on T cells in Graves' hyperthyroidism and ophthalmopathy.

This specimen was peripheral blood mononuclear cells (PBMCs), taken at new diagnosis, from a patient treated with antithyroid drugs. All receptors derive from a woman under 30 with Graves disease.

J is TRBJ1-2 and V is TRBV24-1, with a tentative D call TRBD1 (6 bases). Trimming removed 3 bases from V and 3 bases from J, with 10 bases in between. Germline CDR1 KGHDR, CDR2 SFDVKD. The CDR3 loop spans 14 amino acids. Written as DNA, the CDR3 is TGTGCCACCAGTGATGGGGGGGCGTACTATGGCTACACCTTC. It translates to CATSDGGAYYGYTF.

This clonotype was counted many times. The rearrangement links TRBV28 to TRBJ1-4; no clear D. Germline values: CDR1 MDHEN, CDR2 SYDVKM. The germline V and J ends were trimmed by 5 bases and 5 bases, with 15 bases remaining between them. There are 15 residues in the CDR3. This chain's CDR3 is CASSRPRFQNEKLFF. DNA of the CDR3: TGTGCCAGCAGTCGCCCCCGGTTCCAAAATGAAAAACTGTTTTTT.

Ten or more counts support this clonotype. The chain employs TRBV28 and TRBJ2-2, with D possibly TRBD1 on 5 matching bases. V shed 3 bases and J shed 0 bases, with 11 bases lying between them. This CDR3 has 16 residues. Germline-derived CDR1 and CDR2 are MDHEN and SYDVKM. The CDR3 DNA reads TGTGCCAGCAGTTTCGACAGTCCCCCGAACACCGGGGAGCTGTTTTTT. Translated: CASSFDSPPNTGELFF.

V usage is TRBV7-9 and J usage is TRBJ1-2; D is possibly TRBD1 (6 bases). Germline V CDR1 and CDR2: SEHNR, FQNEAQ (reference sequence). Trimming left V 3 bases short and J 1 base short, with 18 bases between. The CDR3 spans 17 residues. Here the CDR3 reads CASSFVKAGAVNYGYTF. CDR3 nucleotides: TGTGCCAGCAGCTTTGTAAAAGCGGGGGCGGTTAACTATGGCTACACCTTC.

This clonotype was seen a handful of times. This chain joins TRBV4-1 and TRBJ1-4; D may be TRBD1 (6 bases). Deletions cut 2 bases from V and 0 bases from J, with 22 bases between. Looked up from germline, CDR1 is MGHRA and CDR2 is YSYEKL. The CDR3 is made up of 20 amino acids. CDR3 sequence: CASSQQDRDTVFPTNEKLFF. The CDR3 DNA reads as TGCGCCAGCAGCCAACAAGATCGGGACACCGTGTTTCCAACTAATGAAAAACTGTTTTTT.

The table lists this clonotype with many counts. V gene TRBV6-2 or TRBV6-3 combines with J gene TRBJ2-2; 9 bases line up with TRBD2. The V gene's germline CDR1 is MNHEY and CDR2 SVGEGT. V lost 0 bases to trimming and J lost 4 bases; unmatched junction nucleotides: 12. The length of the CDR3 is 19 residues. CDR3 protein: CASSYSLLAGAGGTGELFF. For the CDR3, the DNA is TGTGCCAGCAGTTACTCGCTTTTAGCGGGGGCCGGCGGCACCGGGGAGCTGTTTTTT.

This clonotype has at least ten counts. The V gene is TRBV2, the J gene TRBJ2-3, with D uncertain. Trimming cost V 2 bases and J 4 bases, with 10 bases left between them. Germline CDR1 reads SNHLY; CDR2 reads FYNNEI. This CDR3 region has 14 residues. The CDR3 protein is CASSEFSSPDTQYF. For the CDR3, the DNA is TGTGCCAGCAGTGAATTCAGTAGCCCAGATACGCAGTATTTT.

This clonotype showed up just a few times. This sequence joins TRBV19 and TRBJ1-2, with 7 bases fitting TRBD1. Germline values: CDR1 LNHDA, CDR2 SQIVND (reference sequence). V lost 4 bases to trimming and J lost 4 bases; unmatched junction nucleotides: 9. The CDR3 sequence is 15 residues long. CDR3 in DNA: TGTGCCAGTAGTACAGGGGGGCGCAGCACCTATGGCTACACCTTC. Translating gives CASSTGGRSTYGYTF.

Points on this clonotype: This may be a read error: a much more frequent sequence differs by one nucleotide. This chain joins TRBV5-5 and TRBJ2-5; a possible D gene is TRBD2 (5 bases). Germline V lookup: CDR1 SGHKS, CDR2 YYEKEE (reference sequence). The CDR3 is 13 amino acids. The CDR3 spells CASSLLGKETRYF. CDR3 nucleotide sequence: TGTGCCAGCAGCTTGCTCGGGAAAGAGACCCGGTACTTC.

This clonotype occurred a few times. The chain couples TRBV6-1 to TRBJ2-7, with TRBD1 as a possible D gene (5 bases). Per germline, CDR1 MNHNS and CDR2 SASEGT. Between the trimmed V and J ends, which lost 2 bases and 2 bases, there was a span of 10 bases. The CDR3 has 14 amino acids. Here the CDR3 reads CASSEFTGPYEQYF. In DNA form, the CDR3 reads TGTGCCAGCAGTGAATTTACAGGTCCCTACGAGCAGTACTTC.

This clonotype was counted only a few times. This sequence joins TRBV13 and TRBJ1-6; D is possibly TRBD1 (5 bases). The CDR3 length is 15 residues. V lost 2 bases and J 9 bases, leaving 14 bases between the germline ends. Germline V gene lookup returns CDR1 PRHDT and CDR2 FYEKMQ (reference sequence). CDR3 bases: TGTGCCAGCAGCTTAAACCAGGGATTAAGTTCACCCCTCCACTTT. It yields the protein CASSLNQGLSSPLHF.

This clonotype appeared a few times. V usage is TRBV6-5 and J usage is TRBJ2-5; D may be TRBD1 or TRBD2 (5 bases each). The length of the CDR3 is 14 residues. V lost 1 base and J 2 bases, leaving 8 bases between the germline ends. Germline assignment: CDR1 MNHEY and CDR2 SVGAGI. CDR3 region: CASSYLGVQETQYF. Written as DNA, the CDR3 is TGTGCCAGCAGTTACTTGGGGGTGCAAGAGACCCAGTACTTC.

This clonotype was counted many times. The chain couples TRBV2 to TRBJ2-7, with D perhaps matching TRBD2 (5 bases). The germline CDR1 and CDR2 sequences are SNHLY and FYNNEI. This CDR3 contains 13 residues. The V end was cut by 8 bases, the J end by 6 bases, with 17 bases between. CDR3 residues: CASVEVTTLEQYF. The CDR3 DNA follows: TGTGCCAGCGTGGAGGTGACTACCCTCGAGCAGTACTTC.

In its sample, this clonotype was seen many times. The DNA of the CDR3 is TGCAGTGCTAGAGGCGGGGCCGGAAACACCATATATTTT. Translated, it gives CSARGGAGNTIYF. J is TRBJ1-3 and V is TRBV20-1, with a weak D call TRBD1 (5 bases). Trimming took off 1 base at V and 4 bases at J, with 8 bases between the two ends. In germline, CDR1 is DFQATT, CDR2 SNEGSKA (reference sequence). The CDR3 length is 13 residues.

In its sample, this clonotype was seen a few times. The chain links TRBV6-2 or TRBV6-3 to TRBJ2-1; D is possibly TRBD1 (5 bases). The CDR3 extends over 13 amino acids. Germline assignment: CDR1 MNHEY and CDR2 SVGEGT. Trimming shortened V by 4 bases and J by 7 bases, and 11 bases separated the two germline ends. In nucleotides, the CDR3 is TGTGCCAGCAGTTTAGGGGCGCCAAATGAGCAGTTCTTC. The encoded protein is CASSLGAPNEQFF.

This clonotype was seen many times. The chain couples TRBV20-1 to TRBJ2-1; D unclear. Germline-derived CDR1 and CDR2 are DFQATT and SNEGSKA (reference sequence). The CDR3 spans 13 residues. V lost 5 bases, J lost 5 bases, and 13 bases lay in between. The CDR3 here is CSAVQVVNNEQFF. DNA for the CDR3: TGCAGTGCTGTTCAGGTAGTTAACAATGAGCAGTTCTTC.

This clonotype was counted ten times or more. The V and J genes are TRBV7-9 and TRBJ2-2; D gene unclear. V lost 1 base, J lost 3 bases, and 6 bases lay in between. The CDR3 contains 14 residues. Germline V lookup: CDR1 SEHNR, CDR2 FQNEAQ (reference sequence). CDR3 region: CASSLGLHTGELFF. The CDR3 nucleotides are TGTGCCAGCAGCTTAGGTCTACACACCGGGGAGCTGTTTTTT.

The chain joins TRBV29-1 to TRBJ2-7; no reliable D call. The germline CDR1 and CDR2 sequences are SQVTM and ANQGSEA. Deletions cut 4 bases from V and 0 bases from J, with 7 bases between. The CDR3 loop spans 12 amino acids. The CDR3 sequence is CSVGIPSYEQYF. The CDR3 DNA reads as TGCAGCGTTGGGATTCCCTCCTACGAGCAGTACTTC.

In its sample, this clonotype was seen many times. CDR3 sequence reads: CASRSSGFSKDTQYF. The CDR3 coding sequence is TGTGCCAGCAGGTCTAGCGGGTTCAGTAAAGATACGCAGTATTTT. The V call is TRBV3-1, the J call TRBJ2-3; 8 bases fit TRBD2. In germline, CDR1 is LGHDT, CDR2 YNNKEL (reference sequence). The CDR3 spans 15 residues. V lost 6 bases, J lost 5 bases, and 10 bases stayed unmatched.

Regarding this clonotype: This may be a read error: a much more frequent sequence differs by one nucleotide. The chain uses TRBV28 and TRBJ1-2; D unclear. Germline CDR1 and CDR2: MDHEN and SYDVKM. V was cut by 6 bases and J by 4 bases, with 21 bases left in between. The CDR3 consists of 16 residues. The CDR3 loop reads CASSSIGRLDGYGYTF. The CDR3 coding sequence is TGTGCCAGCAGCTCTATCGGACGTTTGGACGGCTATGGCTACACCTTC.

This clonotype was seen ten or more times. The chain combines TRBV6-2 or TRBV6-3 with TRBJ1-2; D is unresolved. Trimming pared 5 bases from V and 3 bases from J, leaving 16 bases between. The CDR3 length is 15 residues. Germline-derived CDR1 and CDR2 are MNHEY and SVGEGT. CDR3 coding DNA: TGTGCCAGCAGTGAACTTGGGATCCGCGACTATGGCTACACCTTC. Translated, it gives CASSELGIRDYGYTF.